These 21 T cell receptor beta chains originate from one sample sequenced in a study of cytomegalovirus exposure and HLA in healthy donors. In the PCR, 60 Vbeta and 13 Jbeta primers were used. Sequenced by immunoSEQ multiplex PCR; TCRdb stores in-frame clones only, minus some. The sample gives 200,000 or so clones, 80% to 85% of which show up once; around 2% is in the top ten. Sequenced input: PBMCs. Receptors were obtained from a woman between 18 and 30 years old in good health and CMV-seropositive.

The J gene is TRBJ2-7, the V gene TRBV6-6; 8 bases line up with TRBD1. V lost 2 bases to trimming and J lost 3 bases; unmatched junction nucleotides: 0. The length of the CDR3 is 13 residues. Germline CDR1 is MNHNY and CDR2 is SVGAGI (reference sequence). The CDR3 bases are TGTGCCAGCAGTTACGGGACAGGCTACGAGCAGTACTTC. Translating gives CASSYGTGYEQYF.

The V call is TRBV4-3, the J call TRBJ1-4; 7 nucleotides match TRBD1. Losses at the gene ends were 3 bases for V and 8 bases for J; bases not matched to a gene: 12. CDR3 length equals 16 residues. The germline V gene encodes CDR1 LGHNA and CDR2 YSLEER. The CDR3 sequence: CASSHRGQAEWEKLFF. As DNA, the CDR3 is TGCGCCAGCAGCCATCGTGGACAGGCAGAATGGGAAAAACTGTTTTTT.

This clone appeared once. J is TRBJ2-3 and V is TRBV7-8; the match to TRBD2 covers 10 bases. The V and J ends lost 4 bases and 2 bases, in that order; junction bases with no gene match: 6. The CDR3 is 16 amino acids. Germline loops: CDR1 SGHVS, CDR2 FQNEAQ. This chain's CDR3 is CASSSLLAGFTDTQYF. CDR3 in DNA: TGTGCCAGCAGCTCCTTACTAGCGGGGTTCACAGATACGCAGTATTTT.

This clone was seen a handful of times. The chain uses TRBV18 and TRBJ2-5; D possibly corresponds to TRBD2 (6 bases). The CDR3 has 15 amino acids. Germline V CDR1 and CDR2: KGHSH, LQKENI. Trimming shortened V by 6 bases and J by 5 bases, and 19 bases separated the two germline ends. CDR3 DNA: TGTGCCAGCTCGCAAACTTACGGGACTTCCGAGACCCAGTACTTC. This translates into CASSQTYGTSETQYF.

The V gene is TRBV4-2, the J gene TRBJ2-7, with 8 bases lining up with TRBD2. V shed 0 bases, J shed 3 bases, and the junction held 7 bases outside the gene matches. Germline V CDR1 and CDR2: LGHNA, YNFKEQ. The CDR3 totals 16 residues. In DNA form, the CDR3 reads TGTGCCAGCAGCCAAGACGGTGGGGCGGGGGGCTACGAGCAGTACTTC. Translated, it gives CASSQDGGAGGYEQYF.

This chain joins TRBV14 and TRBJ2-3, with D perhaps TRBD1 (6 bases). V was shortened by 1 base and J by 9 bases, with 14 bases between the two germline ends. Germline V lookup: CDR1 SGHDN, CDR2 FVKESK. This CDR3 is 14 amino acids long. The CDR3 reads CASSQGAGARTQYF. The CDR3 nucleotides read TGTGCCAGCAGCCAAGGAGCAGGGGCGCGGACGCAGTATTTT.

V gene TRBV7-2 combines with J gene TRBJ1-6; D is unresolved. Between the trimmed V and J ends, which lost 3 bases and 10 bases, there was a span of 10 bases. The CDR3 totals 13 residues. Per the germline V gene, CDR1 is SGHTA and CDR2 is FQGNSA. CDR3 DNA sequence: TGTGCCAGCAGCTTCTACCGGGGATCACCCCTCCACTTT. This sequence encodes CASSFYRGSPLHF.

The chain employs TRBV9 and TRBJ2-2; 8 bases are a match to TRBD2. This CDR3 has 16 amino acids. The germline CDR1 and CDR2 sequences are SGDLS and YYNGEE. The V segment lost 4 bases and the J segment 6 bases; nucleotides outside the gene matches: 11. The CDR3 DNA is TGTGCCAGCAGCTCCAAGCGGGGGACCCCCCCCGGGGAGCTGTTTTTT. It specifies CASSSKRGTPPGELFF.

The gene calls are TRBV27 and TRBJ2-5, with D perhaps matching TRBD1 (6 bases). Germline lookup yields CDR1 MNHEY and CDR2 SMNVEV (reference sequence). This CDR3 is 15 amino acids long. V was shortened by 3 bases and J by 1 base, with 12 bases between the two germline ends. CDR3 in DNA: TGTGCCAGCAGTTTCCGGGACACTACCCAAGAGACCCAGTACTTC. Protein: CASSFRDTTQETQYF.

Note on this clone: Other DNA sequences of this sample code for an identical CDR3. J is TRBJ1-1 and V is TRBV7-3; 7 bases align to TRBD1. The trim removed 4 bases at V and 4 bases at J, leaving 3 bases unmatched. CDR1 SGHTA and CDR2 FQGTGA come from the germline V gene. The CDR3 has 13 amino acids. This CDR3 reads CASSSQGGTEAFF. The CDR3 coding sequence is TGTGCCAGCAGCTCTCAGGGGGGCACTGAAGCTTTCTTT.

The rearrangement links TRBV19 to TRBJ1-2; D call uncertain. CDR1 is LNHDA, CDR2 SQIVND, per germline (reference sequence). CDR3 length: 13 amino acids. Trimming cost V 1 base and J 4 bases, with 7 bases left between them. CDR3 residues: CASSIGAAYGYTF. CDR3 in DNA: TGTGCCAGTAGTATAGGGGCCGCCTATGGCTACACCTTC.

This sequence joins TRBV7-2 and TRBJ1-3, with D perhaps TRBD1 (5 bases). Germline values: CDR1 SGHTA, CDR2 FQGNSA. Trimming pared 3 bases from V and 2 bases from J, leaving 11 bases between. The CDR3 totals 15 residues. The CDR3 here is CASSLWGAPGNTIYF. In DNA form, the CDR3 reads TGTGCCAGCAGCTTGTGGGGCGCTCCTGGAAACACCATATATTTT.

The chain carries TRBV9 and TRBJ2-1; 9 bases align to TRBD2. Unmatched junction bases numbered 11, after V lost 7 bases and J lost 6 bases. The CDR3 loop spans 15 amino acids. CDR1 is SGDLS and CDR2 is YYNGEE in the germline V gene. CDR3 amino acids: CASGGERGAGNEQFF. In DNA form, the CDR3 reads TGTGCCAGCGGGGGGGAGCGGGGGGCGGGCAATGAGCAGTTCTTC.

V usage is TRBV10-1 and J usage is TRBJ1-1; 9 bases fit TRBD1. The germline V gene has CDR1 WNHNN and CDR2 SYGVQD (reference sequence). The CDR3 extends over 14 amino acids. V lost 6 bases to trimming and J lost 6 bases; unmatched junction nucleotides: 8. The CDR3 is CASSPGQGLAEAFF. DNA of the CDR3: TGCGCCAGCAGCCCGGGACAGGGACTTGCTGAAGCTTTCTTT.

The V gene is TRBV5-4, the J gene TRBJ2-3; 9 bases align to TRBD1. This CDR3 spans 16 amino acids. With V trimmed by 4 bases and J by 6 bases, 12 bases remained unmatched. Germline V gene data show CDR1 as SGHNT and CDR2 as YYREEE (reference sequence). CDR3 in DNA: TGTGCCAGCAGCGGATCCGGGACAGGGCTTGGGGATACGCAGTATTTT. This translates into CASSGSGTGLGDTQYF.

V and J are TRBV4-2 and TRBJ2-5, with D possibly being TRBD2 (6 bases). This CDR3 spans 16 amino acids. V lost 1 base and J lost 1, with 13 bases in between. The V gene's germline CDR1 is LGHNA and CDR2 YNFKEQ. CDR3 loop: CASSQGVIGGQETQYF. CDR3 bases: TGTGCCAGCAGCCAAGGCGTTATCGGGGGCCAAGAGACCCAGTACTTC.

This chain uses TRBV27 with TRBJ2-2; D remains ambiguous. V dropped 3 bases and J dropped 6 bases, with 11 bases sitting between them. This CDR3 is built from 14 residues. CDR1 and CDR2 from the germline V gene are MNHEY and SMNVEV (reference sequence). CDR3 sequence: CASSFGPVAGELFF. The CDR3 DNA reads TGTGCCAGCAGTTTCGGTCCTGTGGCCGGGGAGCTGTTTTTT.

V and J are TRBV4-2 and TRBJ2-5; tentatively, D is TRBD1 (5 bases). Germline-derived CDR1 and CDR2 are LGHNA and YNFKEQ. This CDR3 region has 14 residues. Between the trimmed V and J ends, which lost 0 bases and 4 bases, there was a span of 9 bases. The CDR3: CASSQDRRGETQYF. The CDR3, as DNA: TGTGCCAGCAGCCAAGATCGAAGGGGAGAGACCCAGTACTTC.

V is TRBV9 and J is TRBJ2-1; D uncertain. Per the germline V gene, CDR1 is SGDLS and CDR2 is YYNGEE. The CDR3 is 13 amino acids. Deletions cut 7 bases from V and 4 bases from J, with 12 bases between. CDR3: CASAAAGYNEQFF. For the CDR3, the DNA is TGTGCCAGCGCGGCAGCCGGTTACAATGAGCAGTTCTTC.

The J gene is TRBJ2-2, the V gene TRBV29-1; TRBD1 agrees at 8 bases. The trim removed 6 bases at V and 2 bases at J, leaving 5 bases unmatched. From germline, CDR1 is SQVTM and CDR2 ANQGSEA. The CDR3 is 14 amino acids. DNA of the CDR3: TGCAGCGTCCGGGACAGGTACAACACCGGGGAGCTGTTTTTT. It yields the protein CSVRDRYNTGELFF.

The chain employs TRBV4-2 and TRBJ1-6; D is undetermined. Trimming took 1 base from V and 7 from J, leaving 8 bases between them. Germline V CDR1 and CDR2: LGHNA, YNFKEQ. This CDR3 region has 14 residues. CDR3 in amino acids: CASSQVLPNSPLHF. CDR3 bases: TGTGCCAGCAGCCAAGTCCTCCCCAATTCACCCCTCCACTTT.